This T cell receptor (beta chain) derives from a study of T-cell memory formation after mild COVID-19. General study results and limits: Mainly in CM and EM were contracting CD4+ clones; CD8+ were in EMRA.

In regard to this clonotype: Antigen unknown.

The authors produced TCR alpha and TCR beta cDNA libraries with sample barcodes and UMIs by 5'RACE using constant-segment primers. TCRdb itself ran the 5' RACE reads through MiXCR, one entry per CDR3 protein. Of 400,000 or so distinct CDR3 sequences listed, around 19% are singletons. The CDR3 consists of 12 residues. Germline V gene sequence: CDR1 ENHRY, CDR2 SYGVKD. V shed 6 bases, J shed 4 bases, and the junction held 1 base outside the gene matches. The source material was PBMCs or a T cell subset sorted from them (not recorded which). The sequence came from an adult woman who had mild COVID-19 (a few samples of this study predate the infection). Cell type and time point are not known. The chain is built from TRBV10-3 and TRBJ2-7, with 9 bases lining up with TRBD1. The CDR3 DNA follows: TGTGCCATCAGACAGGGGGCTTACGAGCAGTACTTC. It yields the protein CAIRQGAYEQYF.